The 18 T cell receptor beta chains reported below all come from one sample, sequenced in a study of shared clonotypes between healthy human individuals. Method: immunoSEQ multiplex PCR; TCRdb's copy keeps in-frame clones and lacks some. The profile covers 2.3 million or so clones, with over 85% appearing a single time and 0.35% to 0.45% taken by the ten largest. Sample: naive CD4+ T cells from PBMCs. Noted subset: CD45RA+ positively selected. Receptors were obtained from a man between 18 and 29 years old in good health. Some clones in this sample may be carry-over from other donors' samples.

The chain couples TRBV10-3 to TRBJ2-7; 7 bases map to TRBD2. The CDR3 spans 16 residues. J gave up 2 bases and V 1 base, and 8 bases lay outside the gene matches. CDR1 is ENHRY, CDR2 SYGVKD, per germline. The CDR3 loop reads CAISEFAGTTAYEQYF. In DNA, the CDR3 is TGTGCCATCAGTGAGTTCGCCGGGACTACCGCCTACGAGCAGTACTTC.

J is TRBJ2-7 and V is TRBV9; a possible D gene is TRBD2 (7 bases). The CDR3 is made up of 16 amino acids. Germline V lookup: CDR1 SGDLS, CDR2 YYNGEE. V lost 4 bases and J 0 bases, leaving 17 bases between the germline ends. CDR3 bases: TGTGCCAGCAGCAGAGTGGGGGGGCCAAACTCCTACGAGCAGTACTTC. This encodes CASSRVGGPNSYEQYF.

The genes are TRBV7-2 and TRBJ1-4, with 9 nucleotides matching TRBD1. J was trimmed by 4 bases and V by 5 bases; bases with no gene match: 14. Germline CDR1 is SGHTA and CDR2 is FQGNSA. The CDR3 spans 18 residues. CDR3 sequence (DNA): TGTGCCAGCAGCCTCAATCTACAGGGGGCCGGTTATAATGAAAAACTGTTTTTT. Amino acids: CASSLNLQGAGYNEKLFF.

J is TRBJ2-3 and V is TRBV9; D unresolved. Trimming took 1 base from V and 4 from J, leaving 10 bases between them. CDR1 is SGDLS, CDR2 YYNGEE, per germline. The CDR3 is 14 residues long. CDR3 residues: CASSVRVGPDTQYF. The CDR3 bases are TGTGCCAGCAGCGTACGGGTAGGCCCAGATACGCAGTATTTT.

This chain links TRBV27 with TRBJ2-4; the D gene is possibly TRBD1 (7 bases). V lost 5 bases, J lost 0 bases, and 20 bases lay in between. The CDR3 runs to 18 residues. Per germline, CDR1 MNHEY and CDR2 SMNVEV (reference sequence). The CDR3 bases are TGTGCCAGCAGTCGTCAGGGGGGCAGTTCTTCAGCCAAAAACATTCAGTACTTC. Its translation: CASSRQGGSSSAKNIQYF.

The J gene is TRBJ2-2, the V gene TRBV15; a weak D match, TRBD2 (6 bases). The CDR3 is 16 residues long. Deletions cut 3 bases from V and 2 bases from J, with 13 bases between. Germline CDR1 reads LNHNV; CDR2 reads YYDKDF (reference sequence). CDR3: CATSRREYRNTGELFF. CDR3 bases: TGTGCCACCAGCAGGCGGGAATACAGAAACACCGGGGAGCTGTTTTTT.

The chain combines TRBV5-1 with TRBJ2-5; the D gene is possibly TRBD1 (6 bases). Deletions cut 1 base from V and 4 bases from J, with 14 bases between. The CDR3 contains 15 residues. CDR1 is SGHRS, CDR2 YFSETQ, per germline. DNA of the CDR3: TGCGCCAGCAGCTTGAGACCAGGGGCCGGAGAGACCCAGTACTTC. Translating it yields CASSLRPGAGETQYF.

This chain connects TRBV4-1 to TRBJ1-4; 7 bases agree with TRBD1. The germline V gene has CDR1 MGHRA and CDR2 YSYEKL. J lost 0 bases, V lost 4 bases, and 11 bases had no gene match. This CDR3 spans 18 amino acids. CDR3 region: CASSRATGPGSTNEKLFF. CDR3 DNA sequence: TGCGCCAGCAGCCGAGCGACAGGGCCGGGGTCAACTAATGAAAAACTGTTTTTT.

This clone came up once. This sequence joins TRBV7-9 and TRBJ1-2; D is unresolved. The CDR3 consists of 14 residues. CDR1 is SEHNR, CDR2 FQNEAQ, per germline (reference sequence). V was shortened by 4 bases and J by 7 bases, with 16 bases between the two germline ends. Written as DNA, the CDR3 is TGTGCCAGCAGCTCCGGGCCACTCGGATTTGGCTACACCTTC. This encodes CASSSGPLGFGYTF.

The CDR3 spells CSVVLLAENTGELFF. The CDR3 DNA is TGCAGCGTTGTTTTACTAGCTGAAAACACCGGGGAGCTGTTTTTT. The chain combines TRBV29-1 with TRBJ2-2; weak D call: TRBD2 (6 bases). Germline loops: CDR1 SQVTM, CDR2 ANQGSEA. V was pared by 4 bases and J by 2 bases, with 14 bases between. CDR3 length: 15 amino acids.

The chain combines TRBV18 with TRBJ2-3; D gene unclear. The V end was cut by 3 bases, the J end by 0 bases, with 19 bases between. The CDR3 has 18 residues. Germline-derived CDR1 and CDR2 are KGHSH and LQKENI. CDR3 protein: CASSPVSTSRRSTDTQYF. The CDR3 nucleotides read TGTGCCAGCTCACCCGTAAGCACGAGTAGGCGGAGCACAGATACGCAGTATTTT.

This chain joins TRBV5-4 and TRBJ2-7; 9 bases are shared with TRBD2. V lost 4 bases to trimming and J lost 5 bases; unmatched junction nucleotides: 16. This CDR3 is 17 amino acids long. Germline V gene lookup returns CDR1 SGHNT and CDR2 YYREEE (reference sequence). Written as DNA, the CDR3 is TGTGCCAGCAGCCGGGCGTCGGGAGCGGGAGGTGTCGACGAGCAGTACTTC. Translating it yields CASSRASGAGGVDEQYF.

Concerning this clone itself: Other DNA sequences of this sample code for an identical CDR3. The chain recombines TRBV5-4 with TRBJ2-1; TRBD2 agrees at 15 bases. CDR3 length equals 15 residues. CDR1 is SGHNT, CDR2 YYREEE, per germline (reference sequence). V was clipped by 4 bases and J by 7 bases; unmatched bases: 3. The CDR3 DNA is TGTGCCAGCAGCCCGGGACTAGCGGGAGGAAATGAGCAGTTCTTC. Residues: CASSPGLAGGNEQFF.

J is TRBJ2-4 and V is TRBV11-2, with 7 bases fitting TRBD2. Trimming cost V 4 bases and J 1 base; bases outside gene matches: 10. The length of the CDR3 is 17 residues. The germline V gene encodes CDR1 SGHAT and CDR2 FQNNGV. CDR3 protein: CASSSWVLAGAKNIQYF. The CDR3 nucleotides are TGTGCCAGCAGCTCATGGGTGTTAGCGGGCGCCAAAAACATTCAGTACTTC.

CDR3 DNA sequence: TGTGCCAGTAGTATGGGAAGGCGGGAGACCCAGTACTTC. It yields the protein CASSMGRRETQYF. The chain employs TRBV19 and TRBJ2-5; unclear D gene. The V and J ends lost 3 bases and 5 bases respectively, with 10 bases between them. The CDR3 contains 13 residues. Germline loops: CDR1 LNHDA, CDR2 SQIVND (reference sequence).

The rearrangement joins TRBV15 to TRBJ2-3; D may correspond to TRBD1 or TRBD2 (5 bases each). This CDR3 has 17 residues. V was shortened by 1 base and J by 0 bases, with 14 bases between the two germline ends. The germline V gene has CDR1 LNHNV and CDR2 YYDKDF (reference sequence). The CDR3 nucleotides read TGTGCCACCAGCAGAGGGGCCCGGGGCCCTAGCACAGATACGCAGTATTTT. This sequence encodes CATSRGARGPSTDTQYF.

This rearrangement joins TRBV27 to TRBJ2-2; D remains ambiguous. The ends were cut back, 5 bases at V and 5 bases at J, with 9 bases in the middle. CDR3 length: 13 amino acids. Germline CDR1 and CDR2: MNHEY and SMNVEV (reference sequence). CDR3 sequence: CASSASETGELFF. The CDR3 nucleotides read TGTGCCAGCAGTGCCTCGGAGACCGGGGAGCTGTTTTTT.

The gene calls are TRBV28 and TRBJ2-1; 7 bases are shared with TRBD2. CDR1 is MDHEN, CDR2 SYDVKM, per germline. The CDR3 is 13 residues long. V shed 2 bases and J 12 bases; nucleotides not matched to a gene: 7. The CDR3: CASSLREVVVQFF. The CDR3 DNA reads as TGTGCCAGCAGTTTACGGGAGGTTGTTGTGCAGTTCTTC.